This T cell receptor (beta chain) was observed in a study of T cells after yellow fever vaccination. Study-wide results and limits: Clonotype sharing between CD4 and CD8 compartments was small.

The germline V gene encodes CDR1 SGHRS and CDR2 YFSETQ. CDR3 size: 15 residues. The germline V and J ends were trimmed by 3 bases and 3 bases, with 13 bases remaining between them. Template switching by 5'RACE produced TCR cDNA, adding a universal primer site and UMIs. TCRdb reanalysed the 5' RACE reads using MiXCR and keeps one entry per CDR3 protein. In the table there are some 150,000 distinct CDR3 sequences, over 7% of which are singletons. This clonotype was picked up a small number of times. Its specificity is not known. Sequenced material: CD8+ T cells sorted from PBMCs, taken 45 days after the yellow fever booster vaccination. This clonotype was obtained from a young man who received the YFV17D yellow fever vaccine. The chain carries TRBV5-1 and TRBJ1-3; D is undetermined. CDR3 sequence: CASSYDNSGGNTIYF. CDR3 bases: TGCGCCAGCAGCTATGACAATTCCGGTGGAAACACCATATATTTT.